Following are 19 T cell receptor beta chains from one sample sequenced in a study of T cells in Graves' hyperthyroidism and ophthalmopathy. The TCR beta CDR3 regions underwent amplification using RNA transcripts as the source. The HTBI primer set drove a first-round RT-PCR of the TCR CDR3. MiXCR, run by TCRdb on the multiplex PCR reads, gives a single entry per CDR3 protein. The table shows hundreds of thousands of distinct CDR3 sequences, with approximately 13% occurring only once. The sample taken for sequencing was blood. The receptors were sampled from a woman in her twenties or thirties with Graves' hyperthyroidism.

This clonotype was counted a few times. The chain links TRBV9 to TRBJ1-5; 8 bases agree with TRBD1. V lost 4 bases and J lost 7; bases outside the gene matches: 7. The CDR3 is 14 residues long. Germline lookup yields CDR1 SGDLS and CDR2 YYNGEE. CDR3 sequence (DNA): TGTGCCAGCAGCACAGGGGGGGGGAGGCAGCCCCAGCATTTT. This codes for CASSTGGGRQPQHF.

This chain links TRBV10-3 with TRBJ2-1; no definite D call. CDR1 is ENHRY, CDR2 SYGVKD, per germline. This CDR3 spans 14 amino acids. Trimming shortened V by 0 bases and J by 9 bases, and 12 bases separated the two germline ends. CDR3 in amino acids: CAISESTQAVEQFF. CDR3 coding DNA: TGTGCCATCAGTGAGTCGACTCAGGCGGTTGAGCAGTTCTTC.

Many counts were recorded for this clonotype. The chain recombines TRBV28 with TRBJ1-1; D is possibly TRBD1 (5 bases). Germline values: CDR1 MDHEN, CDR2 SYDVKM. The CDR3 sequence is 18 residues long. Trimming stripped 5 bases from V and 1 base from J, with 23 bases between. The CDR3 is CASSRWTWGLKTNTEAFF. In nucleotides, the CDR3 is TGTGCCAGCAGTCGATGGACCTGGGGGTTGAAGACGAACACTGAAGCTTTCTTT.

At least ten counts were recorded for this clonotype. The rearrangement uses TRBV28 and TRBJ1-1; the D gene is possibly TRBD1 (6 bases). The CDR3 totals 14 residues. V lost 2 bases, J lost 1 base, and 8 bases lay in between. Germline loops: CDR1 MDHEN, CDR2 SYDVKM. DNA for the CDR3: TGTGCCAGCAGTTTACTGGACAGGAACACTGAAGCTTTCTTT. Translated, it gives CASSLLDRNTEAFF.

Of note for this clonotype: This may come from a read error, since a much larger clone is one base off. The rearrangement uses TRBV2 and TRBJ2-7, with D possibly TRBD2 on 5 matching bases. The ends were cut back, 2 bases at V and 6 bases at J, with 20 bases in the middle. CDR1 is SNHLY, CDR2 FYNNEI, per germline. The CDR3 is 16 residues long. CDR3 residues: CASSERGQILTCEQYF. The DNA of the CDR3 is TGTGCCAGCAGTGAAAGAGGGCAAATCCTTACCTGCGAGCAGTACTTC.

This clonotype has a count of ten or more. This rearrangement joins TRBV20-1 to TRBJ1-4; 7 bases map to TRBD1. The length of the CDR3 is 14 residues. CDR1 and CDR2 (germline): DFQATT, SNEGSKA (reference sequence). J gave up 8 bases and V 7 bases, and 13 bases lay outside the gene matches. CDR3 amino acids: CSVARGQVLEKLFF. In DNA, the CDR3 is TGCAGTGTAGCGCGCGGACAGGTCCTCGAAAAACTGTTTTTT.

CDR3 sequence reads: CASSLLKSPGELFF. The CDR3 coding sequence is TGTGCCAGCAGCCTCTTAAAGTCCCCCGGGGAGCTGTTTTTT. The V call is TRBV11-2, the J call TRBJ2-2; D uncertain. Germline loops: CDR1 SGHAT, CDR2 FQNNGV. The CDR3 runs to 14 residues. V shed 5 bases and J shed 6 bases, with 13 bases lying between them.

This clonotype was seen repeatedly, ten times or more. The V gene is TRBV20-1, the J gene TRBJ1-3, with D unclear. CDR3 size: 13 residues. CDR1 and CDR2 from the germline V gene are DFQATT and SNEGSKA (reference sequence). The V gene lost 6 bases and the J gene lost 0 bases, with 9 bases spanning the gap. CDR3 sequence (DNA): TGCAGTGCCATCAGGAGCTCTGGAAACACCATATATTTT. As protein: CSAIRSSGNTIYF.

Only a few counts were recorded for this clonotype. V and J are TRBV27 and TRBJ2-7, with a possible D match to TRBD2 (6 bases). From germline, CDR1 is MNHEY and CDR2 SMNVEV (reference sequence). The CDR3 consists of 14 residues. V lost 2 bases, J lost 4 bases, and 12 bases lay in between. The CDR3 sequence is CASSLLSGVYEQYF. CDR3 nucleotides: TGTGCCAGCAGTTTACTTTCGGGGGTTTACGAGCAGTACTTC.

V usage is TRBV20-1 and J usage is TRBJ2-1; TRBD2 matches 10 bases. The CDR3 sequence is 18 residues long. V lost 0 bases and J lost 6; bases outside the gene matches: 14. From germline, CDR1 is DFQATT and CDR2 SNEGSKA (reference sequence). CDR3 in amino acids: CSARDVSGRATLGNEQFF. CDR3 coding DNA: TGCAGTGCTAGAGACGTAAGCGGGAGGGCCACTCTGGGCAATGAGCAGTTCTTC.

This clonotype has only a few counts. This CDR3 reads CASSPPGGAGRRTEAFF. Here the CDR3 DNA reads TGTGCCAGCTCACCACCGGGGGGCGCGGGGCGTAGGACTGAAGCTTTCTTT. The V and J genes are TRBV18 and TRBJ1-1; D perhaps matches TRBD1 (6 bases). Trimming took off 0 bases at V and 5 bases at J, with 19 bases between the two ends. Looked up from germline, CDR1 is KGHSH and CDR2 is LQKENI. This CDR3 contains 17 residues.

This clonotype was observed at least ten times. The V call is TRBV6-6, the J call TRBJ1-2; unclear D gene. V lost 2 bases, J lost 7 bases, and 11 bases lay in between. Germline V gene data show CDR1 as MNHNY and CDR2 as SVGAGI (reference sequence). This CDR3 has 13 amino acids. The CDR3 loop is CASSYEAIGGYTF. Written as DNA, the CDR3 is TGTGCCAGCAGTTACGAGGCAATAGGTGGCTACACCTTC.

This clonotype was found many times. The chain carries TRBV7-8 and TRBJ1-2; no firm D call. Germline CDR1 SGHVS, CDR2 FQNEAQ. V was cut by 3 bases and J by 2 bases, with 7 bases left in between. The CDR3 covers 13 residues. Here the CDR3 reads CASSFGRNYGYTF. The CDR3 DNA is TGTGCCAGCAGCTTCGGCCGCAACTATGGCTACACCTTC.

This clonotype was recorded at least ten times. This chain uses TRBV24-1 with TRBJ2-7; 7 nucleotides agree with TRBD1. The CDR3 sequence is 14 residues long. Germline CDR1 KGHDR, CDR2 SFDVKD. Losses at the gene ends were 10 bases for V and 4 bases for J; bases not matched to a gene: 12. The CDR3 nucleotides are TGTGCCACTGAGAAGGGACAGTACTCTTACGAGCAGTACTTC. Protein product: CATEKGQYSYEQYF.

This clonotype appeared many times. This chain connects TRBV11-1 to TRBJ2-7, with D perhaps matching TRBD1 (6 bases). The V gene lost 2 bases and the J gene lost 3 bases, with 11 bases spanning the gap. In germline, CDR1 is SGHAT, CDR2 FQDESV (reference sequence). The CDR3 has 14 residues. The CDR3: CASSLRTANYEQYF. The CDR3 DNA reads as TGTGCCAGCAGCTTACGGACAGCTAACTACGAGCAGTACTTC.

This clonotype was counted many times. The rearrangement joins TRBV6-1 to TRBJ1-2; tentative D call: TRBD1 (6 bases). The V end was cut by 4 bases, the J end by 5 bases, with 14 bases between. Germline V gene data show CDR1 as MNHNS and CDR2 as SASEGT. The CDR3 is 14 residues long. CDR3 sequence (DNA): TGTGCCAGCAGTGTCAACAGGGCGGCGTATGGCTACACCTTC. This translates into CASSVNRAAYGYTF.

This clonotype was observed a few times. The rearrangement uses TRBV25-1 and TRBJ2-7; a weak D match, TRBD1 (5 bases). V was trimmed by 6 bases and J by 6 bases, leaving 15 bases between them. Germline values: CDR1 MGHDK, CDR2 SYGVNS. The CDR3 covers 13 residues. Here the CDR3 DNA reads TGTGCCAGCAGCTCTCAGACAGTTCTCGAGCAGTACTTC. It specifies CASSSQTVLEQYF.

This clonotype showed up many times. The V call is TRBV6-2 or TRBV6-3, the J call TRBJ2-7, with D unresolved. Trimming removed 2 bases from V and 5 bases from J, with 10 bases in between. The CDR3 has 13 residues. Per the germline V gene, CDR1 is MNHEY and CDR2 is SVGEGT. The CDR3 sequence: CASSYNERHEQYF. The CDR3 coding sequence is TGTGCCAGCAGTTACAACGAGCGCCACGAGCAGTACTTC.

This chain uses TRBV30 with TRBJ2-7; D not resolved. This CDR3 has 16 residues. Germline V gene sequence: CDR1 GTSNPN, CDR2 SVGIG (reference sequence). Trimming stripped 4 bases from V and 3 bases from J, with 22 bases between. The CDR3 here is CAWNVGTSGRLYEQYF. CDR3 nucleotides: TGTGCCTGGAATGTTGGTACCTCCGGCCGACTCTACGAGCAGTACTTC.